This T cell receptor (beta chain) comes out of a study of human T cells and chemical hapten exposure. Study observations and caveats: It was expanded TCRs that formed significantly more large CDR3 similarity clusters than controls did. Every donor had alopecia, and their immune response may therefore differ from healthy people's.

A note on this clonotype: Its cognate antigen is unknown.

Time point given: patch test 1, 2 weeks after DPC sensitization. Treatment defined: therapeutic diphenylcyclopropenone sensitization with weekly scalp DPC. How the authors handled the data: Sample TCR totals centred on a median of around 93,000, ranging about 20,000 to 690,600. TCRdb re-derived calls from the RACE reads in MiXCR, one entry per CDR3 protein. The V and J calls and clone size are TCRdb's, not the authors'. Of roughly 120,000 distinct CDR3 sequences listed, around 13% were seen once; the top ten hold less than 0.95%. The specimen comprised whole blood, sampled in connection with sensitization to the hapten diphenylcyclopropenone (DPC). This clonotype was obtained from a man between 18 and 29 years old with alopecia areata. Some clones in this sample may be carry-over from other donors' samples.

The CDR3 loop is CASSLGGLTDTQYF. The CDR3, as DNA: TGTGCCAGCAGCTTGGGGGGCCTCACAGATACGCAGTATTTT. The chain combines TRBV5-5 with TRBJ2-3; a possible D gene is TRBD1 (5 bases). This CDR3 spans 14 amino acids. CDR1 SGHKS and CDR2 YYEKEE come from the germline V gene (reference sequence). V shed 0 bases and J shed 2 bases, with 7 bases lying between them. The whole variable domain, remainder taken from reference TRBV5-5 and TRBJ2-3, is DAGVTQSPTHLIKTRGQQVTLRCSPISGHKSVSWYQQVLGQGPQFIFQYYEKEERGRGNFPDRFSARQFPNYSSELNVNALLLGDSALYLCASSLGGLTDTQYFGPGTRLTVL.